This note documents a single T cell receptor beta chain sequence. Its antigen is currently unknown. These data originate in a study of vaccination effects on CD4 cells after COVID-19. The CDR3 has 16 amino acids. The ends were cut back, 6 bases at V and 0 bases at J, with 17 bases in the middle. Germline V gives CDR1 MDHEN, CDR2 SYDVKM. Data came from immunoSEQ multiplex PCR; TCRdb stores just in-frame clones and leaves some out. Of around 32,000 clones in the sample, around 70% were seen once. ViraFEST used viral peptide pools to expand antigen-specific CD4+ T cells before sequencing. Once cultured for more than nine days, the cells underwent separation to obtain CD4+ T cells. Each person got two doses of an mRNA SARS-CoV-2 vaccine, BNT162b2 or mRNA-1273.

This receptor was identified in a human donor who received a COVID-19 vaccine. The chain combines TRBV28 with TRBJ1-2; possible D gene TRBD1, 6 bases. This specimen was CD4+ T cells from PBMCs cultured with HCoV-229E spike peptides, taken after COVID-19 vaccination. CDR3 loop: CASSPMGGAANYGYTF. In nucleotides, the CDR3 is TGTGCCAGCAGCCCAATGGGGGGCGCAGCTAACTATGGCTACACCTTC.